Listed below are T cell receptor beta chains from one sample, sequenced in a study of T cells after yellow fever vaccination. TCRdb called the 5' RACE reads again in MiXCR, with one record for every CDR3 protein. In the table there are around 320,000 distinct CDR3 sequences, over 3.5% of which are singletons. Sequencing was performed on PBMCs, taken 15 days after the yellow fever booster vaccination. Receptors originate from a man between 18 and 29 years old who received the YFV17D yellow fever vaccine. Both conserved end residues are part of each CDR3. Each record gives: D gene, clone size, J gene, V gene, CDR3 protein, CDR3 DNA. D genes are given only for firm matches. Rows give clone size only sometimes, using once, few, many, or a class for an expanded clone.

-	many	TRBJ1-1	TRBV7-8	CASSFSLQGTEAFF	TGTGCCAGCAGCTTCAGTTTGCAGGGCACTGAAGCTTTCTTT
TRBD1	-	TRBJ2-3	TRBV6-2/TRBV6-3	CASSYRGQATDTQYF	TGTGCCAGCAGTTACCGGGGACAGGCGACAGATACGCAGTATTTT
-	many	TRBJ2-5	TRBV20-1	CSARGQGQETQYF	TGCAGTGCTAGGGGCCAGGGCCAAGAGACCCAGTACTTC
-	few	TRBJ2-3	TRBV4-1	CASSRFRAAGTDTQYF	TGCGCCAGCAGCCGGTTCCGGGCTGCTGGCACAGATACGCAGTATTTT
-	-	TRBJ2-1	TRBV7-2	CASSLEGGGLNEQFF	TGTGCCAGCAGCTTAGAGGGCGGGGGCCTCAATGAGCAGTTCTTC
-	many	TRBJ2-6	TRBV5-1	CASSLSSSGANVLTF	TGCGCCAGCAGCTTGTCTAGCTCTGGGGCCAACGTCCTGACTTTC
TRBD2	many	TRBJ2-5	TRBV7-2	CASSLTSGGFQETQYF	TGTGCCAGCAGCTTGACTAGCGGGGGGTTCCAAGAGACCCAGTACTTC
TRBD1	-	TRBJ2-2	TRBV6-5	CASSKQGAHFGELFF	TGTGCCAGCAGCAAACAGGGGGCGCACTTCGGGGAGCTGTTTTTT
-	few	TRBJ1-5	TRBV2	CASREGVGNQPQHF	TGTGCCAGCAGGGAGGGGGTCGGCAATCAGCCCCAGCATTTT
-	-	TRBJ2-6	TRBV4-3	CASSQEALMAGANVLTF	TGCGCCAGCAGCCAAGAGGCCCTCATGGCTGGGGCCAACGTCCTGACTTTC
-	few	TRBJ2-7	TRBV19	CASSIGGSQTYEQYF	TGTGCCAGTAGTATCGGGGGTTCCCAAACCTACGAGCAGTACTTC
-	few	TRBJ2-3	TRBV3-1	CASSHWGSEASTDTQYF	TGTGCCAGCAGCCATTGGGGTAGCGAGGCTAGCACAGATACGCAGTATTTT
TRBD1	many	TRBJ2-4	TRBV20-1	CSAGQGANIQYF	TGCAGTGCAGGACAGGGGGCGAACATTCAGTACTTC
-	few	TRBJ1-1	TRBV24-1	CATAGLHTEAFF	TGTGCCACCGCGGGGTTACACACTGAAGCTTTCTTT
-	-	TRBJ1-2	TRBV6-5	CATGTGRGYTF	TGTGCCACCGGGACGGGAAGGGGCTACACCTTC
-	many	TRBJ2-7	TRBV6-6	CASSWGRQGNEQYF	TGTGCCAGCAGTTGGGGACGCCAAGGCAACGAGCAGTACTTC
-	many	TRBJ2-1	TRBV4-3	CASSQEGRTLVFNEQFF	TGCGCCAGCAGCCAAGAGGGCAGGACTTTAGTTTTCAATGAGCAGTTCTTC
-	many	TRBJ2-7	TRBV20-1	CSARGVPGQYF	TGCAGTGCTAGAGGGGTACCAGGGCAGTACTTC
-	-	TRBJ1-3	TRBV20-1	CSAREAVQAGNTIYF	TGCAGTGCTAGAGAGGCCGTACAGGCTGGAAACACCATATATTTT
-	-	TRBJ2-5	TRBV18	CASSLREETQYF	TGTGCCAGCTCACTCCGAGAAGAGACCCAGTACTTC
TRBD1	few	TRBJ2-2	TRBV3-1	CASSQDHRGGGELFF	TGTGCCAGCAGCCAAGATCACAGGGGCGGAGGGGAGCTGTTTTTT
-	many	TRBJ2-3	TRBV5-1	CASSWGRGTDTQYF	TGCGCCAGCAGCTGGGGTCGGGGCACAGATACGCAGTATTTT
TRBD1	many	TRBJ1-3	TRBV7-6	CASSMPGQSSGNTIYF	TGTGCCAGCAGCATGCCGGGACAGAGCTCTGGAAACACCATATATTTT
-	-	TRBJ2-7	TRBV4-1	CASSQVWGSSSYEQYF	TGCGCCAGCAGCCAAGTTTGGGGGTCCAGCTCCTACGAGCAGTACTTC
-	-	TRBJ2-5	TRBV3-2	CASSPEETGVKETQYF	TGTGCCAGCAGCCCCGAAGAGACAGGGGTAAAAGAGACCCAGTACTTC
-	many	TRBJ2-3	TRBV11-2	CASSLDSSDTQYF	TGTGCCAGCAGCTTAGATTCCTCAGATACGCAGTATTTT
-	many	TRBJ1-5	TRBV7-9	CASSLASGYQPQHF	TGTGCCAGCAGCTTAGCTTCAGGATATCAGCCCCAGCATTTT
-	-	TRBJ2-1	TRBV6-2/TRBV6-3	CASSYSGRVNEQFF	TGTGCCAGCAGTTACTCGGGGCGAGTTAATGAGCAGTTCTTC
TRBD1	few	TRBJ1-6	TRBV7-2	CASSDRENSPLHF	TGTGCCAGCAGCGACAGGGAAAATTCACCCCTCCACTTT
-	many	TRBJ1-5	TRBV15	CATSEENQPQHF	TGTGCCACCAGTGAGGAGAATCAGCCCCAGCATTTT
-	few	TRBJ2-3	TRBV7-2	CASSQNEAPPTDTQYF	TGTGCCAGCAGCCAAAACGAGGCCCCCCCCACAGATACGCAGTATTTT
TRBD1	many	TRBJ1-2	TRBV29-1	CSVGIRDREGYTF	TGCAGCGTTGGAATCCGGGACAGGGAGGGCTACACCTTC
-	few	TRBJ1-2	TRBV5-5	CASSLAYLGGGGYTF	TGTGCCAGCAGCTTGGCGTATCTGGGAGGAGGTGGCTACACCTTC
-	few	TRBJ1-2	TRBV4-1	CASSQWAMQRGGYTF	TGCGCCAGCAGCCAATGGGCGATGCAGAGGGGGGGCTACACCTTC
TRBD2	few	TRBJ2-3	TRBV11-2	CASSSTSGVLTDTQYF	TGTGCCAGCAGCTCGACTAGCGGGGTTCTCACAGATACGCAGTATTTT
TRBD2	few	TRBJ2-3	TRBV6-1	CASSRAGGITDTQYF	TGTGCCAGCAGCCGAGCGGGGGGAATCACAGATACGCAGTATTTT
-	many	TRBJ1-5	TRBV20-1	CSARDPAGGGGGQPQHF	TGCAGTGCTAGAGACCCTGCGGGGGGAGGGGGAGGTCAGCCCCAGCATTTT
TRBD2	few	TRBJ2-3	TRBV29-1	CSGKTSGVIDTQYF	TGCAGCGGCAAAACTAGCGGGGTGATAGATACGCAGTATTTT
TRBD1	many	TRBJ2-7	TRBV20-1	CSARTDRPREQYF	TGCAGTGCTAGAACGGACAGGCCTCGGGAGCAGTACTTC
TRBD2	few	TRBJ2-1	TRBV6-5	CATRGGGAWNEQFF	TGTGCCACCCGAGGCGGGGGTGCCTGGAATGAGCAGTTCTTC
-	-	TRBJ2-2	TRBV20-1	CSAKGEGSTGELFF	TGCAGTGCTAAGGGTGAAGGGAGCACCGGGGAGCTGTTTTTT
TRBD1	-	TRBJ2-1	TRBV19	CASSNGQGVSYNEQFF	TGTGCCAGTAGTAACGGACAGGGGGTATCCTACAATGAGCAGTTCTTC
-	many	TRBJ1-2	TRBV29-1	CSVVIGGQNYGYTF	TGCAGCGTTGTCATAGGGGGGCAGAACTATGGCTACACCTTC